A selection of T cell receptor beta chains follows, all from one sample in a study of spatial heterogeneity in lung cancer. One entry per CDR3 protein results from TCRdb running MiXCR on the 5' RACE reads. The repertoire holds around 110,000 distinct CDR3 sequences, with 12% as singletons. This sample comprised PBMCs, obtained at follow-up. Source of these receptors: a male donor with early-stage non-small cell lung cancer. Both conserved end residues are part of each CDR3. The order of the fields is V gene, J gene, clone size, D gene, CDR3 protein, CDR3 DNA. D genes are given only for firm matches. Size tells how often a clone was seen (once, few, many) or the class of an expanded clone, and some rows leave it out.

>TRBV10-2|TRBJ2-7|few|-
CVSSDVSYEQYF
TGCGTCAGCAGTGACGTTTCCTACGAGCAGTACTTC
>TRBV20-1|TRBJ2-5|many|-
CSALRGGQRETQYF
TGCAGTGCGCTCCGCGGCGGCCAACGAGAGACCCAGTACTTC
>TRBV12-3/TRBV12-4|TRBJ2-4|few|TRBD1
CASSAPGTGTQYF
TGTGCCAGCAGTGCCCCCGGGACAGGGACTCAGTACTTC
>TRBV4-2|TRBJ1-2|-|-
CASSQEEGRLGYGYTF
TGTGCCAGCAGCCAAGAGGAGGGTCGTCTCGGGTATGGCTACACCTTC
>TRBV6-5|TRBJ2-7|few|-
CASSYSKGSSYEQYF
TGTGCCAGCAGTTACTCGAAGGGGAGCTCCTACGAGCAGTACTTC
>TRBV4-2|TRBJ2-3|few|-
CASSQNNFRDTQYF
TGTGCCAGCAGCCAAAACAACTTTAGAGATACGCAGTATTTT
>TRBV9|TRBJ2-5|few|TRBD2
CASSVGWGGQETQYF
TGTGCCAGCAGCGTAGGCTGGGGGGGCCAAGAGACCCAGTACTTC
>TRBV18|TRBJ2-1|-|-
CASSPGRVSDYNEQFF
TGTGCCAGCTCACCAGGGCGGGTTTCTGACTACAATGAGCAGTTCTTC
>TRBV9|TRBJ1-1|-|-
CASSVGPGKGQNTEAFF
TGTGCCAGCAGCGTAGGGCCCGGGAAGGGGCAGAACACTGAAGCTTTCTTT
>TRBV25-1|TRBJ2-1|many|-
CASSESGRIYNEQFF
TGTGCCAGCAGTGAATCGGGCAGAATCTACAATGAGCAGTTCTTC
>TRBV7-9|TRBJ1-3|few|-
CANRDRNTIYF
TGTGCCAACCGGGACAGAAACACCATATATTTT
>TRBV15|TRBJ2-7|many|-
CATSRDRVGEQYF
TGTGCCACCAGCAGAGATAGGGTCGGCGAGCAGTACTTC
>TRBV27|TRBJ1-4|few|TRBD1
CASSQHDRGSEKLFF
TGTGCCAGCAGCCAACATGACAGGGGGAGCGAAAAACTGTTTTTT
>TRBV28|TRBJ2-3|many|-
CASSLAWRRSTDTQYF
TGTGCCAGCAGTTTGGCTTGGCGGCGAAGCACAGATACGCAGTATTTT
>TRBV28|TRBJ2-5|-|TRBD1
CARRYHRGLPSVSLRTQYF
TGTGCCAGAAGATATCACAGGGGGCTTCCTTCGGTGTCCCTACGGACCCAGTACTTC
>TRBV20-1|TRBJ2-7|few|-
CSATDYEQYF
TGCAGTGCTACCGACTACGAGCAGTACTTC
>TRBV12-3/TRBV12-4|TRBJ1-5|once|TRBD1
CASTLGTGVRQPQHF
TGTGCCAGCACCCTCGGGACAGGGGTTCGTCAGCCCCAGCATTTT
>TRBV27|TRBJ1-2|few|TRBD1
CASSFSGTGGANGYTF
TGTGCCAGCAGTTTCTCCGGGACAGGGGGCGCAAATGGCTACACCTTC
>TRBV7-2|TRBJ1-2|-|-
CASSFWDKARINYGYTF
TGTGCCAGCAGCTTCTGGGACAAGGCCCGAATTAACTATGGCTACACCTTC
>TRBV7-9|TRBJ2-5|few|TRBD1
CASRRTGTGVQETQYF
TGTGCCAGCAGACGTACCGGGACAGGGGTCCAAGAGACCCAGTACTTC
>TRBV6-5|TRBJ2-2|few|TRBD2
CASRALTSGGPVTGELFF
TGTGCCAGCAGGGCCCTGACTTCGGGGGGGCCCGTTACCGGGGAGCTGTTTTTT
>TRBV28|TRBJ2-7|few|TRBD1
CASSLTGYTYEQYF
TGTGCCAGCAGCCTGACAGGGTACACCTACGAGCAGTACTTC
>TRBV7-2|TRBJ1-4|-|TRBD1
CASSKTGPTNEKLFF
TGTGCCAGCAGCAAGACAGGGCCAACTAATGAAAAACTGTTTTTT
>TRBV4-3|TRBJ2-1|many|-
CASSQGGGALGNEQFF
TGCGCCAGCAGCCAAGGCGGTGGGGCCCTGGGGAATGAGCAGTTCTTC
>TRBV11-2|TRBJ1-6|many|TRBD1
CASSLGRQGSSPLHF
TGTGCCAGCAGCTTAGGGCGACAGGGTAGTTCACCCCTCCACTTT
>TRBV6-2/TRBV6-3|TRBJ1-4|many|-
CASSSRAGAIAELFF
TGTGCCAGCAGTTCTAGGGCGGGCGCGATTGCGGAACTGTTTTTT
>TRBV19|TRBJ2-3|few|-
CASSIGDTQYF
TGTGCCAGTAGTATTGGAGATACGCAGTATTTT
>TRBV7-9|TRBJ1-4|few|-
CASQGATNEKLFF
TGTGCCAGCCAGGGTGCAACTAATGAAAAACTGTTTTTT
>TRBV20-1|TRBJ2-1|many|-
CSARAPGGWSNEQFF
TGCAGTGCTAGAGCCCCCGGCGGGTGGAGCAATGAGCAGTTCTTC
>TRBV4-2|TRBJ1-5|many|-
CASSQDYPSNQPQHF
TGTGCCAGCAGCCAAGATTACCCTAGCAATCAGCCCCAGCATTTT
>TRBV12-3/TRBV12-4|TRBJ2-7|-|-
CASNLRGAYEQYF
TGTGCCAGTAATCTGAGGGGCGCCTACGAGCAGTACTTC
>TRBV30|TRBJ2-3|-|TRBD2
CAWKRGRKDTQYF
TGTGCCTGGAAGCGGGGGCGGAAGGATACGCAGTATTTT
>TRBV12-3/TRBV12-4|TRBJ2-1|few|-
CATAARGIDEQFF
TGTGCCACGGCGGCGAGGGGGATCGATGAGCAGTTCTTC
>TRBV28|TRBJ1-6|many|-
CASRVPGADNSPLHF
TGTGCCAGCAGGGTGCCGGGGGCCGATAATTCACCCCTCCACTTT
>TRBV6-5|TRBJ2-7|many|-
CASRHRRGGLFHRQGSYEQYF
TGTGCCAGCAGACACCGCCGGGGAGGGTTGTTCCATAGACAGGGCTCCTACGAGCAGTACTTC
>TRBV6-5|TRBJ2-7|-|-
CASSYGGKSSYEQYF
TGTGCCAGCAGTTACGGAGGCAAGAGCTCCTACGAGCAGTACTTC
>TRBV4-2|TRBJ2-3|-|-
CASSQTDTDTQYF
TGTGCCAGCAGCCAAACCGACACAGATACGCAGTATTTT
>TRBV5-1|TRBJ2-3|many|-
CASSLVTGEKDTQYF
TGCGCCAGCAGCTTGGTGACAGGAGAAAAAGATACGCAGTATTTT
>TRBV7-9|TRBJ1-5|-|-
CASSTDIKGTPQHF
TGTGCCAGCAGTACGGACATTAAGGGGACGCCCCAGCATTTT
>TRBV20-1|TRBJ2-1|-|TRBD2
CSARFPGLAGGSSYNEQFF
TGCAGTGCTAGGTTCCCGGGTCTAGCGGGGGGGAGCTCCTACAATGAGCAGTTCTTC
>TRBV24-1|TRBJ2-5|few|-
CATQAQETQYF
TGTGCCACCCAGGCGCAAGAGACCCAGTACTTC
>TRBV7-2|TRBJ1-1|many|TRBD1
CASSKGGGTEAFF
TGTGCCAGCAGCAAAGGGGGCGGCACTGAAGCTTTCTTT
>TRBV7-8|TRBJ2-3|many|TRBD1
CASRQGAVTDTQYF
TGTGCCAGCCGACAGGGGGCCGTCACAGATACGCAGTATTTT
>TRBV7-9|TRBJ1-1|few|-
CASSPAGGGGMNTEAFF
TGTGCCAGCAGCCCAGCGGGGGGCGGAGGGATGAACACTGAAGCTTTCTTT
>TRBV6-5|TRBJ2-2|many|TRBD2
CASSPPGLAGPGELFF
TGTGCCAGCAGCCCTCCGGGACTAGCGGGGCCCGGGGAGCTGTTTTTT
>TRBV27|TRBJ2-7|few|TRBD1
CASSPQKSGGGYEQYF
TGTGCCAGCAGTCCTCAGAAGTCAGGGGGCGGGTACGAGCAGTACTTC
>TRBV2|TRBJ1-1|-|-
CANLAGAEAFF
TGTGCCAACCTAGCAGGGGCTGAAGCTTTCTTT
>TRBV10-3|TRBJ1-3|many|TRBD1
CAITRTGEGNTIYF
TGTGCCATCACCCGGACAGGGGAAGGAAACACCATATATTTT
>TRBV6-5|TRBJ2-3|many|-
CASSYSGSRDTQYF
TGTGCCAGCAGTTACTCGGGGAGCAGAGATACGCAGTATTTT